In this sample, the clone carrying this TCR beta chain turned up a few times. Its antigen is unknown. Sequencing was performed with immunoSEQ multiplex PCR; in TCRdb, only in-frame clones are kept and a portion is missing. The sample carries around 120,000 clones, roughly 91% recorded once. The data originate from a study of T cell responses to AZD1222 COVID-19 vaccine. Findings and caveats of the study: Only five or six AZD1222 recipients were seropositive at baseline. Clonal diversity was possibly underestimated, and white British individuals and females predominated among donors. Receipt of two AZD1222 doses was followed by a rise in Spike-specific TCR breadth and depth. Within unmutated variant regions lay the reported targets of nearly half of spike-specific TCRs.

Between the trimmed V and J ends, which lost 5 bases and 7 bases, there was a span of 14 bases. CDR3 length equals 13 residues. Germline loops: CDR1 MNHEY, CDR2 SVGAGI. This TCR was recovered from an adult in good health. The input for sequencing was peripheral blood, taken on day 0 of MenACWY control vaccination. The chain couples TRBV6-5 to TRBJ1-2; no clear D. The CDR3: CASSIVEEVGYTF. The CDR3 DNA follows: TGTGCCAGCAGTATTGTCGAGGAGGTTGGCTACACCTTC.